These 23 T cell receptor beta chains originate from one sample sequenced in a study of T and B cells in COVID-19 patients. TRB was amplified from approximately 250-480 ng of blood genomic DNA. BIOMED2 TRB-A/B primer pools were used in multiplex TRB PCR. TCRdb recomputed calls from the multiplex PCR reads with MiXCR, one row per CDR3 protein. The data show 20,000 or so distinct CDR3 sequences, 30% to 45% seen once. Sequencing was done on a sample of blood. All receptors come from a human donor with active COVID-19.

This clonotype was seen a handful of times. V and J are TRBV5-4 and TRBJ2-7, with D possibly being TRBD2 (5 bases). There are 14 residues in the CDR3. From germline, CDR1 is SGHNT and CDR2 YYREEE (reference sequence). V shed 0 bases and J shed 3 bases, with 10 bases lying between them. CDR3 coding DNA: TGTGCCAGCAGCTTGGCCGCTAGCAGCTACGAGCAGTACTTC. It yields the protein CASSLAASSYEQYF.

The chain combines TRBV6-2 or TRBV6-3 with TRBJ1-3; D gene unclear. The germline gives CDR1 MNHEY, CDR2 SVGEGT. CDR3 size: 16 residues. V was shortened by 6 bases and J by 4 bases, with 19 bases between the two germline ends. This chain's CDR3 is CASRPPVSKRGNTIYF. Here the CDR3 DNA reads TGTGCCAGCAGACCCCCTGTCAGTAAGAGAGGAAACACCATATATTTT.

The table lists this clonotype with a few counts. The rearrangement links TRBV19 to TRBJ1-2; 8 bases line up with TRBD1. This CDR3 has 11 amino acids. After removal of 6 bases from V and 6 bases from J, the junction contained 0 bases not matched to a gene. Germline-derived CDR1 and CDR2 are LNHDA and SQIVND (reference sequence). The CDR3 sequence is CASRDRDGYTF. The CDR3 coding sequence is TGTGCCAGTAGGGACAGGGATGGCTACACCTTC.

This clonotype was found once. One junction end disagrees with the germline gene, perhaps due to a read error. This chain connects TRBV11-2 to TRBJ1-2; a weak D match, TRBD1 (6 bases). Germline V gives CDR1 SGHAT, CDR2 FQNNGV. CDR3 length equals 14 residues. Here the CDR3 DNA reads TGTGTCAGCAGCTTAGATACAGGGAACTATGGCTACACCTTC. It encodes CVSSLDTGNYGYTF.

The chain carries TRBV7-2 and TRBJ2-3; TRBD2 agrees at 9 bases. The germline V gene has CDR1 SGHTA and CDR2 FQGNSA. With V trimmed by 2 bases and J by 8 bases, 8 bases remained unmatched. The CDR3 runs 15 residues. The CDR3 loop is CASSLLAGPAVTQYF. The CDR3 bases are TGTGCCAGCAGCTTACTAGCGGGGCCCGCCGTTACGCAGTATTTT.

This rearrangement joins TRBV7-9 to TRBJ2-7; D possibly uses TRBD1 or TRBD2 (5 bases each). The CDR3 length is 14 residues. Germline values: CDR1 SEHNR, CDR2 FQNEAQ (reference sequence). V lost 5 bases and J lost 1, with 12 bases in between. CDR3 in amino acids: CASSTRDRSYEQYV. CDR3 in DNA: TGTGCCAGCAGCACCCGGGACCGATCCTACGAGCAGTACGTC.

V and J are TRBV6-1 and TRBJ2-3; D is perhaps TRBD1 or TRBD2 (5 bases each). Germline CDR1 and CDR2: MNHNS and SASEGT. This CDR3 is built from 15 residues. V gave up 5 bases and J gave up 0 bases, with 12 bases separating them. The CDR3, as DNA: TGTGCCAGCAGTAGGGACGCAGGGAGCACAGATACGCAGTATTTT. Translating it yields CASSRDAGSTDTQYF.

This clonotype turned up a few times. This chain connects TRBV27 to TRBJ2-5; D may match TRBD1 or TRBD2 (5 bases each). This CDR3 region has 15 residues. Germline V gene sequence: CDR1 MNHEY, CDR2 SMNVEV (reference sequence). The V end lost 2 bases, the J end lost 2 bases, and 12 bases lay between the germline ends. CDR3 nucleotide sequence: TGTGCCAGCAGTTTACCACGGGACCTACAAGAGACCCAGTACTTC. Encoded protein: CASSLPRDLQETQYF.

The CDR3 region has the DNA TGTGCCAGCACACTCAGGACAGGGGGCAACTATGGCTACACCTTC. Its protein is CASTLRTGGNYGYTF. The genes are TRBV6-5 and TRBJ1-2; 11 nucleotides match TRBD1. CDR1 is MNHEY and CDR2 is SVGAGI in the germline V gene. The V and J ends lost 7 bases and 2 bases, in that order; junction bases with no gene match: 6. The CDR3 is 15 residues long.

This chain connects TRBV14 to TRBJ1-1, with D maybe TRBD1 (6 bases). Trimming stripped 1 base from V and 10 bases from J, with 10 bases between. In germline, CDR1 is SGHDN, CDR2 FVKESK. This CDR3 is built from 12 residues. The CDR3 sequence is CASSQVKGGAFF. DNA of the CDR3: TGTGCCAGCAGCCAAGTGAAGGGGGGAGCTTTCTTT.

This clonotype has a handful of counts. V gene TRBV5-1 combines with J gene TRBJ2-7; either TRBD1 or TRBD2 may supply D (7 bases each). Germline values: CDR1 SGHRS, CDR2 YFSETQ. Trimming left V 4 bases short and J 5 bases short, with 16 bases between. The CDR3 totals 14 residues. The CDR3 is CASSHRQGGDEQYF. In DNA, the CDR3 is TGCGCCAGCAGCCACCGACAGGGAGGGGACGAGCAGTACTTC.

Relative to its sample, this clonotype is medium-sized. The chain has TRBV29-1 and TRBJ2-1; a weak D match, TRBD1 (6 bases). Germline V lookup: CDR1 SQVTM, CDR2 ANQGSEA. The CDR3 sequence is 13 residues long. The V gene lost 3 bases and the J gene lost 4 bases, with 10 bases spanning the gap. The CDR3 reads CSVEDTGYNEQFF. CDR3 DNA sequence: TGCAGCGTTGAGGACACAGGGTACAATGAGCAGTTCTTC.

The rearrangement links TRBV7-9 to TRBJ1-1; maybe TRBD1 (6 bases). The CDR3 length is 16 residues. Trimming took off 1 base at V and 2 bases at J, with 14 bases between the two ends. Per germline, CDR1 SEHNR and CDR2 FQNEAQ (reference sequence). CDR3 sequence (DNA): TGTGCCAGCAGCTTAGAAAGCGGGGGGCCCAACACTGAAGCTTTCTTT. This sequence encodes CASSLESGGPNTEAFF.

In nucleotides, the CDR3 is TGTGCCACCAGTGATATAAGGGACAGGGCTAACTATGGCTACACCTTC. It is translated as CATSDIRDRANYGYTF. The gene calls are TRBV24-1 and TRBJ1-2; the match to TRBD1 covers 9 bases. With 3 bases clipped from V and 0 bases from J, the junction kept 4 bases outside the gene matches. This CDR3 contains 16 residues. Germline values: CDR1 KGHDR, CDR2 SFDVKD.

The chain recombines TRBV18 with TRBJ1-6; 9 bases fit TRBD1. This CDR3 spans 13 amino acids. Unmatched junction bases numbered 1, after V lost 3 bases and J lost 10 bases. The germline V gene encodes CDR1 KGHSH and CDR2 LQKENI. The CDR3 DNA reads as TGTGCCAGCTCACCCGGGACAGGGTCACCCCTCCACTTT. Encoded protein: CASSPGTGSPLHF.

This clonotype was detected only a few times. The CDR3: CASSRGPDREQYF. The CDR3 DNA sequence: TGTGCCAGCTCCCGCGGACCGGATCGCGAGCAGTACTTC. The chain joins TRBV18 to TRBJ2-7; D gene uncertain. Germline V gene lookup returns CDR1 KGHSH and CDR2 LQKENI. The CDR3 consists of 13 residues. Trimming removed 6 bases from V and 6 bases from J, with 15 bases in between.

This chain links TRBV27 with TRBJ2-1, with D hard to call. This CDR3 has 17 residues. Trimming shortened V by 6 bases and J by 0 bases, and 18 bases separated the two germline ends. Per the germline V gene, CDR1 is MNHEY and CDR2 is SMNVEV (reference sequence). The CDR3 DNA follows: TGTGCCAGCAGGAATCCCGGAAGCCAGGTCTCCTACAATGAGCAGTTCTTC. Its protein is CASRNPGSQVSYNEQFF.

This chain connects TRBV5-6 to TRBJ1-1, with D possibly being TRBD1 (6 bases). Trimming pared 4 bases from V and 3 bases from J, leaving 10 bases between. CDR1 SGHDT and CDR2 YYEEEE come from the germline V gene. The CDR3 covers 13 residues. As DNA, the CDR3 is TGTGCCAGCAGCCGGGGGGCACACACTGAAGCTTTCTTT. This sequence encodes CASSRGAHTEAFF.

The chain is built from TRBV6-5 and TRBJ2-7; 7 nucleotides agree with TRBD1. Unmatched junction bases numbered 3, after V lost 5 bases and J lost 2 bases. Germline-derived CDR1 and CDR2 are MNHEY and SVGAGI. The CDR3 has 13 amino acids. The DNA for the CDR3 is TGTGCCAGCAGTGACGGGACAGCCTACGAGCAGTACGTC. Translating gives CASSDGTAYEQYV.

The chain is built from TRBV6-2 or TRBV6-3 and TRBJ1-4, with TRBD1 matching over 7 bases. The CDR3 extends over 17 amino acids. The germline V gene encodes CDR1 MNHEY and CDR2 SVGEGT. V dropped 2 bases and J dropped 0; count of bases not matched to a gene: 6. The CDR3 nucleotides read TGTGCCAGCAGTTACCCCAGACAGGGAACAACTAATGAAAAACTGTTTTTT. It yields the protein CASSYPRQGTTNEKLFF.

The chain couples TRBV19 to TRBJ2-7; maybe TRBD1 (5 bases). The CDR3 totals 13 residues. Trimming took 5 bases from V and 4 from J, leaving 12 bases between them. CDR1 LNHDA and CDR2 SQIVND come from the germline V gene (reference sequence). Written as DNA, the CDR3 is TGTGCCAGTAGTTTCAAGGGGCCGTACGAGCAGTACTTC. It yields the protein CASSFKGPYEQYF. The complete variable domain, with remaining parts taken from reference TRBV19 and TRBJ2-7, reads DGGITQSPKYLFRKEGQNVTLSCEQNLNHDAMYWYRQDPGQGLRLIYYSQIVNDFQKGDIAEGYSVSREKKESFPLTVTSAQKNPTAFYLCASSFKGPYEQYFGPGTRLTVT.

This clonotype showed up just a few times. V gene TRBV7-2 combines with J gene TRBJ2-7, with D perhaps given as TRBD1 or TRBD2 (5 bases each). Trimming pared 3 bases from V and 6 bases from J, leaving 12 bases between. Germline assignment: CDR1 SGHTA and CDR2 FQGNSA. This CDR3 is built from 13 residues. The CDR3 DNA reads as TGTGCCAGCAGCTTCCTAGGGGACGGCGAGCAGTACTTC. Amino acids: CASSFLGDGEQYF.

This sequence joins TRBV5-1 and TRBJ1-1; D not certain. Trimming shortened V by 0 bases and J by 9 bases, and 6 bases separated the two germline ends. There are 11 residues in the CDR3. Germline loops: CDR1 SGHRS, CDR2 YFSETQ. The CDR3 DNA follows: TGCGCCAGCAGCTTGGGGGTAAAAGCTTTCTTT. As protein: CASSLGVKAFF.